These 7 T cell receptor beta chains were sequenced from one sample in a study of siplizumab effects on memory and regulatory T cells. Generated by immunoSEQ multiplex PCR, the TCRdb table keeps only in-frame clones and is missing some. The sample includes about 40,000 clones, roughly nine tenths of them seen just once. The sequencing sample was made of naive CD4+ T cells sorted from blood. These receptors came from a human donor in good health.

The rearrangement joins TRBV10-1 to TRBJ2-1, with a weak D call TRBD2 (5 bases). This CDR3 is built from 15 residues. The germline V gene has CDR1 WNHNN and CDR2 SYGVQD (reference sequence). Trimming took off 4 bases at V and 7 bases at J, with 17 bases between the two ends. CDR3 nucleotides: TGCGCCAGCAGTGCACGGGGTCCTCCTGAGAATGAGCAGTTCTTC. Its translation: CASSARGPPENEQFF.

CDR3 sequence (DNA): TGCAGCGTTAAGCGGGGGGGTCCGGACGAGCAGTACTTC. Encoded protein: CSVKRGGPDEQYF. The V and J genes are TRBV29-1 and TRBJ2-7; 10 positions match TRBD2. The CDR3 runs to 13 residues. The V and J ends lost 5 bases and 5 bases, in that order; junction bases with no gene match: 6. In germline, CDR1 is SQVTM, CDR2 ANQGSEA.

CDR3 protein: CASSYQGQGTYEQYF. The CDR3 nucleotides read TGTGCCAGCAGCTACCAGGGACAGGGAACCTACGAGCAGTACTTC. The gene calls are TRBV7-2 and TRBJ2-7; 9 bases fit TRBD1. This CDR3 has 15 residues. Germline trimming cut 4 bases from V and 2 bases from J; bases unmatched to any gene: 6. Germline-derived CDR1 and CDR2 are SGHTA and FQGNSA.

The sample holds one count of this clone. V gene TRBV18 combines with J gene TRBJ2-2; TRBD2 matches 16 bases. Per the germline V gene, CDR1 is KGHSH and CDR2 is LQKENI. V shed 3 bases, J shed 6 bases, and the junction held 10 bases outside the gene matches. CDR3 length: 19 amino acids. CDR3 in DNA: TGTGCCAGCTCACCTCGAGGGACTAGCGGGAGGGCCCTCGCCGGGGAGCTGTTTTTT. Protein: CASSPRGTSGRALAGELFF.

CDR3 sequence: CASSIGPGGDTQYF. In nucleotides, the CDR3 is TGTGCCAGTAGTATAGGACCAGGGGGAGATACGCAGTATTTT. The chain is built from TRBV19 and TRBJ2-3; 7 bases align to TRBD1. The CDR3 spans 14 residues. V dropped 1 base and J dropped 5; count of bases not matched to a gene: 3. CDR1 and CDR2 (germline): LNHDA, SQIVND (reference sequence).

As regards this clone: The sample has other DNA sequences that encode this CDR3 too. V gene TRBV6-5 combines with J gene TRBJ1-2; D perhaps matches TRBD1 (5 bases). V lost 0 bases, J lost 2 bases, and 7 bases lay in between. The CDR3 has 14 amino acids. Germline V gene lookup returns CDR1 MNHEY and CDR2 SVGAGI. DNA of the CDR3: TGTGCCAGCAGTTACTCTGGGGGGAACTATGGCTACACCTTC. Protein product: CASSYSGGNYGYTF.

The chain has TRBV13 and TRBJ2-3, with 8 nucleotides matching TRBD1. The germline V gene has CDR1 PRHDT and CDR2 FYEKMQ (reference sequence). This CDR3 region has 15 residues. Trimming at V came to 0 bases and at J to 4 bases, leaving 3 bases not matched to a gene. CDR3 sequence reads: CASSLGTGGSDTQYF. The CDR3 nucleotides read TGTGCCAGCAGCTTAGGTACAGGGGGGTCAGATACGCAGTATTTT.